Each of the 5 T cell receptor beta chains below was sequenced from the same sample in a study of blood T cell repertoires in COVID-19. Using immunoSEQ multiplex PCR, the repertoire was profiled, and TCRdb retains in-frame clones only, with some absent. The sample lists 72,000 or so clones, approximately 86% occurring once. Sequences were obtained from peripheral blood. The receptors stem from a woman aged 60-75 years with acute or convalescent COVID-19.

V gene TRBV10-3 combines with J gene TRBJ1-5; D might be TRBD1 (6 bases). Looked up from germline, CDR1 is ENHRY and CDR2 is SYGVKD. Trimming took 0 bases from V and 0 from J, leaving 15 bases between them. This CDR3 region has 18 residues. In nucleotides, the CDR3 is TGTGCCATCAGTGAGTCGCGTGCAGGGGCCTCTAGCAATCAGCCCCAGCATTTT. Protein: CAISESRAGASSNQPQHF.

The chain uses TRBV7-2 and TRBJ1-5; no clear D. The CDR3 covers 13 residues. Trimming took 2 bases from V and 2 from J, leaving 4 bases between them. Germline loops: CDR1 SGHTA, CDR2 FQGNSA. The CDR3 sequence is CASSLPGNQPQHF. CDR3 DNA: TGTGCCAGCAGCTTACCGGGCAATCAGCCCCAGCATTTT.

The CDR3 bases are TGTGCCAGCAGCGGGAGGACAGGGCTGGCCGGGGAGCTGTTTTTT. Its protein is CASSGRTGLAGELFF. The gene calls are TRBV5-4 and TRBJ2-2; 8 bases map to TRBD1. CDR1 and CDR2 from the germline V gene are SGHNT and YYREEE (reference sequence). V was clipped by 4 bases and J by 6 bases; unmatched bases: 8. This CDR3 region has 15 residues.

A word on this clone: The germline gene is not matched at one end of the junction; a read error may be the cause. The chain joins TRBV12-3 or TRBV12-4 to TRBJ2-7; TRBD2 aligns across 13 bases. This CDR3 is built from 12 residues. The CDR3 region has the DNA TGTGCCAGCAGTTTCCACGGGACTAGCGGGGCTTTC. Amino acids: CASSFHGTSGAF.

The J gene is TRBJ2-2, the V gene TRBV19, with TRBD1 matching over 8 bases. The CDR3 extends over 14 amino acids. V dropped 5 bases and J dropped 3; count of bases not matched to a gene: 2. Per germline, CDR1 LNHDA and CDR2 SQIVND (reference sequence). In DNA form, the CDR3 reads TGTGCCAGTAGTGAACAGGGGGACACCGGGGAGCTGTTTTTT. Encoded protein: CASSEQGDTGELFF. Variable domain in full (rest from reference TRBV19 and TRBJ2-2): DGGITQSPKYLFRKEGQNVTLSCEQNLNHDAMYWYRQDPGQGLRLIYYSQIVNDFQKGDIAEGYSVSREKKESFPLTVTSAQKNPTAFYLCASSEQGDTGELFFGEGSRLTVL.